One and the same sample provided the 7 T cell receptor beta chains below, sequenced in a study of cytomegalovirus exposure and HLA in healthy donors. Primers for the PCR totalled 60 Vbeta and 13 Jbeta. The assay was immunoSEQ multiplex PCR, and TCRdb's table has in-frame clones only and misses some. The repertoire holds under 200,000 clones, with around 79% as singletons. The sequencing input was PBMCs. The source is a woman between 40 and 50 years old in good health and CMV-seropositive.

The chain combines TRBV7-9 with TRBJ2-2; D is perhaps TRBD2 (5 bases). V lost 3 bases to trimming and J lost 1 base, with 12 bases between them. Germline V gives CDR1 SEHNR, CDR2 FQNEAQ (reference sequence). This CDR3 is 16 amino acids long. The CDR3 protein is CASSFERLLNTGELFF. The CDR3 DNA reads as TGTGCCAGCAGCTTTGAGCGACTACTGAACACCGGGGAGCTGTTTTTT. The variable domain in full, with the rest retrieved from reference TRBV7-9 and TRBJ2-2, is DTGVSQNPRHKITKRGQNVTFRCDPISEHNRLYWYRQTLGQGPEFLTYFQNEAQLEKSRLLSDRFSAERPKGSFSTLEIQRTEQGDSAMYLCASSFERLLNTGELFFGEGSRLTVL.

This sequence joins TRBV11-3 and TRBJ2-3; TRBD1 agrees at 9 bases. V shed 5 bases and J 2 bases; nucleotides not matched to a gene: 8. CDR1 and CDR2 from the germline V gene are SGHNT and YENEEA. The CDR3 spans 16 residues. CDR3 region: CASSTRTGANTDTQYF. The CDR3 DNA sequence: TGTGCCAGCAGCACACGGACAGGGGCCAACACAGATACGCAGTATTTT.

The chain links TRBV11-2 to TRBJ2-2; possible D gene TRBD1, 6 bases. The CDR3 has 16 amino acids. Trimming stripped 0 bases from V and 0 bases from J, with 8 bases between. Germline lookup yields CDR1 SGHAT and CDR2 FQNNGV. CDR3 amino acids: CASSLERTANTGELFF. DNA of the CDR3: TGTGCCAGCAGCTTAGAGAGGACAGCGAACACCGGGGAGCTGTTTTTT.

The chain employs TRBV2 and TRBJ1-5; no clear D. The CDR3 runs 13 residues. Germline V CDR1 and CDR2: SNHLY, FYNNEI. The V and J ends lost 2 bases and 5 bases respectively, with 7 bases between them. The CDR3 coding sequence is TGTGCCAGCAGTGAAAATCAGTATCAGCCCCAGCATTTT. Protein product: CASSENQYQPQHF. Based on the CDR3 plus reference TRBV2 and TRBJ1-5, the full variable domain is EPEVTQTPSHQVTQMGQEVILRCVPISNHLYFYWYRQILGQKVEFLVSFYNNEISEKSEIFDDQFSVERPDGSNFTLKIRSTKLEDSAMYFCASSENQYQPQHFGDGTRLSIL.

V gene TRBV5-1 combines with J gene TRBJ2-2; the D gene is possibly TRBD1 (6 bases). Trimming removed 3 bases at V and 4 bases at J, with 7 bases between. CDR1 is SGHRS, CDR2 YFSETQ, per germline. This CDR3 has 13 residues. The CDR3 DNA is TGCGCCAGCAGCTGGGACATCACCGGGGAGCTGTTTTTT. Protein: CASSWDITGELFF.

The chain joins TRBV19 to TRBJ2-1; possible D gene TRBD2, 6 bases. The CDR3 is 15 amino acids. The germline V gene has CDR1 LNHDA and CDR2 SQIVND (reference sequence). V was cut by 2 bases and J by 4 bases, with 12 bases left in between. Here the CDR3 reads CASSIWGRYYNEQFF. CDR3 bases: TGTGCCAGTAGTATATGGGGGAGGTATTACAATGAGCAGTTCTTC.

This clone was seen a handful of times. The gene calls are TRBV10-3 and TRBJ1-5, with unresolved D. V was trimmed by 3 bases and J by 4 bases, leaving 7 bases between them. This CDR3 spans 13 amino acids. Per the germline V gene, CDR1 is ENHRY and CDR2 is SYGVKD. The CDR3 DNA is TGTGCCATCAGTGATGAGGTTAATCAGCCCCAGCATTTT. Residues: CAISDEVNQPQHF.